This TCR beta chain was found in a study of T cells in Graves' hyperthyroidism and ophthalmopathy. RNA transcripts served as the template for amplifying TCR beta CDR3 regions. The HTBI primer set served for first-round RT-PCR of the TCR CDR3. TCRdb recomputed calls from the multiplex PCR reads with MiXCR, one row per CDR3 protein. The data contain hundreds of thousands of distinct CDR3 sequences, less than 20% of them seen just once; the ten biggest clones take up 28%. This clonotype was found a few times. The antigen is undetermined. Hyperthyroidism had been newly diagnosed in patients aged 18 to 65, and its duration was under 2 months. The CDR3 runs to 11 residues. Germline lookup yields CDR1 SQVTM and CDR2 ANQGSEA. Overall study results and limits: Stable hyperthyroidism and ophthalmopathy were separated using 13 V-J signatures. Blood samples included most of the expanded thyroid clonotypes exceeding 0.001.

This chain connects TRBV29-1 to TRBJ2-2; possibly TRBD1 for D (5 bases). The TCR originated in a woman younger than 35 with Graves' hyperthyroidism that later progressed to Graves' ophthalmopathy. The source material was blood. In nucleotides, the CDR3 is TGCAGGGCTAACAGGACCGGGGAGCTGTTTTTT. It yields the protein CRANRTGELFF.